This entry describes one TCR beta chain. There is no known antigen for this receptor. Nothing much larger sits one base from this clone, and base qualities are not available. This entry comes from a study of technical replicates of blood from a few donors (TCRdb year 2017). Measured from the cysteine to the phenylalanine, the CDR3 is 13 residues long. The CDR3 DNA has 39 bases and is translated from base 1. V and J lose 2 bases and 5 bases, and a span of 11 bases separates them. CDR1 SGHRS and CDR2 YFSETQ are derived from the germline V gene. The library was obtained by the immunoSEQ multiplex PCR assay. The immuneACCESS repertoire file appears here via TCRdb, limited to in-frame rearrangements. These files lack a portion of the clones; in checked studies, under half of the deficit traces to unresolved V genes, and the cause of the others is not known. The sample table holds 65,000 to 90,000 clones, of which about 90% were seen once. The ten largest clones capture about 0.27% of the sample.

The clonotype was recovered from a human donor in good health. The specimen sequenced was T cells isolated from PBMCs. Recombination connected TRBV5-1 to TRBJ2-7; the D segment could be TRBD1, given 5 matching bases. The DNA is as follows: TGCGCCAGCAGCTTTAACAGGTTCGACGAGCAGTACTTC. This encodes CASSFNRFDEQYF.